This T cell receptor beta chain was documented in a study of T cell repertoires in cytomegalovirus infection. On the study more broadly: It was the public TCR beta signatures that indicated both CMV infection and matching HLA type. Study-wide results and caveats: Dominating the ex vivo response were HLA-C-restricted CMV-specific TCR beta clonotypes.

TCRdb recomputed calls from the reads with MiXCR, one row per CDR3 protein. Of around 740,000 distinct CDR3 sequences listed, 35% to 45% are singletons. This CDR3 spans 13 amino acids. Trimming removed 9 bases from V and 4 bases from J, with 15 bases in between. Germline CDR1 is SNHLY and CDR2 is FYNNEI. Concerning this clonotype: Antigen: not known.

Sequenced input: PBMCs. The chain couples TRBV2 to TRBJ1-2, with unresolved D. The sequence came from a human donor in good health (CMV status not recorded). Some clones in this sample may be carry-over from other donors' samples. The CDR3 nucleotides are TGTGCCAGTCCAGACCGATCTTTCTATGGCTACACCTTC. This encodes CASPDRSFYGYTF.